The 30 T cell receptor beta chains below were found in one sample sequenced in a study of chemoradiotherapy in HPV16-positive cancers. Sequenced by immunoSEQ multiplex PCR; TCRdb stores in-frame clones only, minus some. The profile shows about 7,600 clones, 70% to 85% of them singletons. Sequenced here: blood, sampled from a patient who underwent chemoradiotherapy. These receptor sequences come from a human donor with HPV-associated anogenital cancer.

V gene TRBV5-4 combines with J gene TRBJ2-3; 7 bases match TRBD2. The junction had 10 bases not matched to a gene; V was cut back by 0 bases and J by 0 bases. Germline V gene sequence: CDR1 SGHNT, CDR2 YYREEE (reference sequence). The CDR3 runs 18 residues. CDR3 DNA sequence: TGTGCCAGCAGCTTGGATCCTCAAAGCGGGGCTAGCACAGATACGCAGTATTTT. Its protein is CASSLDPQSGASTDTQYF.

The rearrangement uses TRBV25-1 and TRBJ2-5; 14 bases agree with TRBD2. Germline V gene sequence: CDR1 MGHDK, CDR2 SYGVNS. The V gene end was trimmed by 4 bases and the J gene end by 9 bases; junction bases not matched to a gene: 7. There are 15 residues in the CDR3. The CDR3 DNA sequence: TGTGCCAGCAGTGCCGGGACTAGCGGGGGAGGGTCCCAGTACTTC. Its translation: CASSAGTSGGGSQYF.

This chain connects TRBV7-3 to TRBJ2-3; 7 bases line up with TRBD2. This CDR3 comprises 17 residues. Germline values: CDR1 SGHTA, CDR2 FQGTGA. V shed 7 bases and J 6 bases; nucleotides not matched to a gene: 19. The CDR3 DNA sequence: TGTGCCAGCAACGATCAAAAGGGAAGCGGGGAGGGCGATACGCAGTATTTT. This codes for CASNDQKGSGEGDTQYF.

This clone was counted once. The rearrangement uses TRBV5-1 and TRBJ1-1; 7 bases align to TRBD1. The CDR3 has 18 residues. With V trimmed by 0 bases and J by 3 bases, 14 bases remained unmatched. CDR1 and CDR2 (germline): SGHRS, YFSETQ. CDR3 in DNA: TGCGCCAGCAGCTTGGGTCAGGGGGTTTCGGGATCTGACACTGAAGCTTTCTTT. This codes for CASSLGQGVSGSDTEAFF.

This clone was picked up one time. V and J are TRBV6-1 and TRBJ1-4; the D gene is possibly TRBD1 (5 bases). Germline V CDR1 and CDR2: MNHNS, SASEGT. Trimming removed 8 bases at V and 3 bases at J, with 16 bases between. This CDR3 region has 15 residues. The CDR3 DNA reads as TGTGCCAGCGGCCCCGGGGGATGGGCTAATGAAAAACTGTTTTTT. Translated, it gives CASGPGGWANEKLFF.

The CDR3 coding sequence is TGCGCCAGCAGCCAAGCTGACCTGCGGGCCGCCACCGGGGAGCTGTTTTTT. Protein sequence: CASSQADLRAATGELFF. The V gene is TRBV4-1, the J gene TRBJ2-2; a weak D match, TRBD2 (5 bases). The length of the CDR3 is 17 residues. Trimming shortened V by 1 base and J by 4 bases, and 16 bases separated the two germline ends. Germline V gene sequence: CDR1 MGHRA, CDR2 YSYEKL.

The chain recombines TRBV4-2 with TRBJ1-2; D is unresolved. The CDR3 extends over 15 amino acids. Germline V lookup: CDR1 LGHNA, CDR2 YNFKEQ. V lost 0 bases, J lost 0 bases, and 8 bases lay in between. The CDR3 here is CASSQDRAANYGYTF. As DNA, the CDR3 is TGTGCCAGCAGCCAAGACCGGGCAGCTAACTATGGCTACACCTTC.

The V gene is TRBV18, the J gene TRBJ1-2; D gene ambiguous. Germline V CDR1 and CDR2: KGHSH, LQKENI. The V end lost 4 bases, the J end lost 7 bases, and 25 bases lay between the germline ends. The CDR3 has 17 amino acids. CDR3 sequence (DNA): TGTGCCAGCTCACTCACTACTCCGGGTCCTTTCTTATCTGGCTACACCTTC. It translates to CASSLTTPGPFLSGYTF.

The V and J genes are TRBV7-3 and TRBJ2-1; 8 bases fit TRBD1. J lost 7 bases, V lost 5 bases, and 10 bases had no gene match. Germline V gene data show CDR1 as SGHTA and CDR2 as FQGTGA. The CDR3 consists of 15 residues. The CDR3 nucleotides are TGTGCCAGCAGCATTACAGGACAGGGTCGTAATGAGCAGTTCTTC. The encoded protein is CASSITGQGRNEQFF.

This rearrangement joins TRBV5-8 to TRBJ1-1; the D is unclear. This CDR3 spans 13 amino acids. CDR1 is SGHTS, CDR2 YDEGEE, per germline. V was pared by 2 bases and J by 1 base, with 6 bases between. CDR3 loop: CASSFNKNTEAFF. CDR3 in DNA: TGTGCCAGCAGCTTTAACAAGAACACTGAAGCTTTCTTT.

This clone was detected a few times. V usage is TRBV5-4 and J usage is TRBJ1-2; D might be TRBD1 (5 bases). Trimming cost V 2 bases and J 4 bases, with 15 bases left between them. Germline CDR1 and CDR2: SGHNT and YYREEE (reference sequence). The CDR3 length is 15 residues. This CDR3 reads CASSFQGSESYGYTF. The CDR3 coding sequence is TGTGCCAGCAGCTTCCAGGGATCGGAGAGCTATGGCTACACCTTC. Filled out from reference TRBV5-4 and TRBJ1-2, the complete variable domain reads ETGVTQSPTHLIKTRGQQVTLRCSSQSGHNTVSWYQQALGQGPQFIFQYYREEENGRGNFPPRFSGLQFPNYSSELNVNALELDDSALYLCASSFQGSESYGYTFGSGTRLTVV.

The rearrangement uses TRBV12-2 and TRBJ2-5; TRBD1, the table's D call, lacks a check against the DNA. TRBV12-2 corresponds to a pseudogene. The CDR3 has 16 residues. The DNA for the CDR3 is TGTGCAAGTCGCTTAACGTGGGACACCTACCAAGAGACCCAGTACTTC. It translates to CASRLTWDTYQETQYF.

This clone was recorded a few times. The chain has TRBV6-4 and TRBJ2-3, with 12 positions matching TRBD2. The J segment lost 1 base and the V segment lost 6 bases, leaving 2 bases of the junction unmatched. Germline loops: CDR1 MRHNA, CDR2 SNTAGT. The CDR3 is 15 residues long. CDR3 DNA sequence: TGTGCCAGCAGCCGACTAGCGGGGGGCACAGATACGCAGTATTTT. Amino acids: CASSRLAGGTDTQYF.

CDR3 in amino acids: CASSFILEKNNEQFF. CDR3 DNA: TGCGCCAGCAGCTTCATCCTCGAGAAAAACAATGAGCAGTTCTTC. The J gene is TRBJ2-1, the V gene TRBV5-1; D remains ambiguous. This CDR3 has 15 amino acids. V dropped 2 bases and J dropped 5 bases, with 14 bases sitting between them. Germline CDR1 and CDR2: SGHRS and YFSETQ.

The chain combines TRBV11-2 with TRBJ1-4; D is ambiguous. The germline V gene encodes CDR1 SGHAT and CDR2 FQNNGV. The V end was cut by 4 bases, the J end by 1 base, with 10 bases between. The CDR3 is made up of 15 amino acids. The DNA for the CDR3 is TGTGCCAGCAGCTACCTCGGGGAAACTAATGAAAAACTGTTTTTT. It is translated as CASSYLGETNEKLFF.

The genes are TRBV6-5 and TRBJ1-1, with 9 bases matching TRBD1. V lost 2 bases to trimming and J lost 3 bases; unmatched junction nucleotides: 7. The V gene's germline CDR1 is MNHEY and CDR2 SVGAGI. The CDR3 totals 16 residues. The CDR3 nucleotides read TGTGCCAGCAGTTACCCACTGGGACAGGGTTACACTGAAGCTTTCTTT. Amino acids: CASSYPLGQGYTEAFF.

The gene calls are TRBV5-4 and TRBJ2-1; D remains ambiguous. The CDR3 runs 16 residues. The germline V and J ends were trimmed by 1 base and 4 bases, with 15 bases remaining between them. The germline gives CDR1 SGHNT, CDR2 YYREEE (reference sequence). CDR3 DNA sequence: TGTGCCAGCAGCTTGCCCCAACGGCCGCGATACAATGAGCAGTTCTTC. Encoded protein: CASSLPQRPRYNEQFF.

This rearrangement joins TRBV6-4 to TRBJ2-1, with 8 positions matching TRBD1. Germline-derived CDR1 and CDR2 are MRHNA and SNTAGT. The CDR3 loop spans 13 amino acids. J was trimmed by 8 bases and V by 6 bases; bases with no gene match: 6. The chain's CDR3 is CASSSTGAHEQFF. The CDR3, as DNA: TGTGCCAGCAGCTCGACAGGGGCCCATGAGCAGTTCTTC.

For the CDR3, the DNA is TGTGCCAGTAGTACTCGGAGGCGGGGGGGCACAGATACGCAGTATTTT. The encoded protein is CASSTRRRGGTDTQYF. This chain links TRBV19 with TRBJ2-3; 8 bases are shared with TRBD2. From germline, CDR1 is LNHDA and CDR2 SQIVND (reference sequence). The V gene end was trimmed by 4 bases and the J gene end by 1 base; junction bases not matched to a gene: 7. This CDR3 region has 16 residues.

This sequence joins TRBV18 and TRBJ1-5; D gene ambiguous. The V gene's germline CDR1 is KGHSH and CDR2 LQKENI. The CDR3 sequence is 16 residues long. Trimming took off 2 bases at V and 1 base at J, with 12 bases between the two ends. CDR3 amino acids: CASSPSDPRSNQPQHF. The CDR3 coding sequence is TGTGCCAGCTCACCATCGGACCCTCGGAGCAATCAGCCCCAGCATTTT. The whole variable domain, remainder taken from reference TRBV18 and TRBJ1-5, is NAGVMQNPRHLVRRRGQEARLRCSPMKGHSHVYWYRQLPEEGLKFMVYLQKENIIDESGMPKERFSAEFPKEGPSILRIQQVVRGDSAAYFCASSPSDPRSNQPQHFGDGTRLSIL.

The chain joins TRBV6-6 to TRBJ1-2; D gene ambiguous. The germline CDR1 and CDR2 sequences are MNHNY and SVGAGI (reference sequence). The CDR3 spans 14 residues. V gave up 6 bases and J gave up 2 bases, with 13 bases separating them. CDR3 nucleotides: TGTGCCAGCAGCAATCCCGACAAGAACTATGGCTACACCTTC. Translating gives CASSNPDKNYGYTF.

This chain uses TRBV7-9 with TRBJ2-7; no definite D call. Germline CDR1 reads SEHNR; CDR2 reads FQNEAQ (reference sequence). V lost 5 bases and J 0 bases, leaving 17 bases between the germline ends. The CDR3 runs 16 residues. CDR3 DNA sequence: TGTGCCAGCAGCCCCCCTTACAGAGAAAGCTCCTACGAGCAGTACTTC. This encodes CASSPPYRESSYEQYF.

This clone has just a few counts. The gene calls are TRBV15 and TRBJ1-5; D gene ambiguous. V shed 0 bases and J shed 11 bases, with 14 bases lying between them. Germline V gene sequence: CDR1 LNHNV, CDR2 YYDKDF (reference sequence). The CDR3 extends over 14 amino acids. CDR3 nucleotide sequence: TGTGCCACCAGCAGAGAGATGGGTGTCGGAGCCCAGCATTTT. It encodes CATSREMGVGAQHF.

In DNA, the CDR3 is TGTGCCAGCAGCTGCTCCTACGAGCAGTACTTC. Amino acids: CASSCSYEQYF. The chain carries TRBV21-1 and TRBJ2-7. TRBV21-1 is a pseudogene. The CDR3 extends over 11 amino acids.

This clone was counted between two and nine times. This chain links TRBV18 with TRBJ2-1, with a tentative D call TRBD2 (6 bases). CDR1 and CDR2 from the germline V gene are KGHSH and LQKENI. V lost 4 bases and J 7 bases, leaving 17 bases between the germline ends. This CDR3 contains 15 residues. As DNA, the CDR3 is TGTGCCAGCTCACAAACCGGGACTGGACTGAATGAGCAGTTCTTC. Protein product: CASSQTGTGLNEQFF.

This rearrangement joins TRBV12-5 to TRBJ2-3, with D unclear. CDR1 and CDR2 from the germline V gene are LGHNT and FRNRAP. This CDR3 comprises 16 residues. Trimming stripped 5 bases from V and 2 bases from J, with 17 bases between. CDR3 nucleotides: TGTGCTAGTGGTCAAGGAGCGCTCGCCATCACAGATACGCAGTATTTT. It encodes CASGQGALAITDTQYF.

This chain links TRBV14 with TRBJ2-2; D call uncertain. The CDR3 sequence is 14 residues long. The germline V gene encodes CDR1 SGHDN and CDR2 FVKESK. The V gene lost 0 bases and the J gene lost 5 bases, with 7 bases spanning the gap. The CDR3 DNA reads as TGTGCCAGCAGCCAAGAGCGGAGAACCGGGGAGCTGTTTTTT. Residues: CASSQERRTGELFF.

The chain is built from TRBV27 and TRBJ2-2; D is ambiguous. CDR1 and CDR2 (germline): MNHEY, SMNVEV (reference sequence). CDR3 length equals 12 residues. Trimming took off 3 bases at V and 7 bases at J, with 6 bases between the two ends. Written as DNA, the CDR3 is TGTGCCAGCAGTTTTTCCGGCGGGGAGCTGTTTTTT. Protein: CASSFSGGELFF.

The chain is built from TRBV27 and TRBJ1-4; 7 nucleotides match TRBD1. Germline V lookup: CDR1 MNHEY, CDR2 SMNVEV (reference sequence). This CDR3 contains 15 residues. V lost 4 bases to trimming and J lost 8 bases; unmatched junction nucleotides: 10. The CDR3 spells CASSYTGTAGEKLFF. In nucleotides, the CDR3 is TGTGCCAGCAGTTACACCGGGACAGCAGGAGAAAAACTGTTTTTT. Together with reference TRBV27 and TRBJ1-4, the CDR3 gives the full variable domain: EAQVTQNPRYLITVTGKKLTVTCSQNMNHEYMSWYRQDPGLGLRQIYYSMNVEVTDKGDVPEGYKVSRKEKRNFPLILESPSPNQTSLYFCASSYTGTAGEKLFFGSGTQLSVL.

The V and J genes are TRBV4-2 and TRBJ2-6; D unresolved. Trimming shortened V by 0 bases and J by 1 base, and 7 bases separated the two germline ends. In germline, CDR1 is LGHNA, CDR2 YNFKEQ. This CDR3 region has 16 residues. CDR3 residues: CASSQDSTSGANVLTF. In nucleotides, the CDR3 is TGTGCCAGCAGCCAAGATAGCACTTCTGGGGCCAACGTCCTGACTTTC.